This is a list of T cell receptor beta chains from one sample in a study of blood T cell repertoires in COVID-19. Produced via immunoSEQ multiplex PCR; TCRdb's table is partial and in-frame only. This table holds around 84,000 clones, about 70% found once. Sequencing input: peripheral blood. The origin of the receptors is a man in his forties or fifties with active or convalescent COVID-19. Both conserved end residues are part of each CDR3.

v_call	j_call	cdr3_aa
TRBV19	TRBJ1-5	CASMKENQPQHF
TRBV5-1	TRBJ1-6	CASSPSGTGSSPLHF
TRBV5-1	TRBJ1-1	CASSLSTGSPTEAFF
TRBV5-4	TRBJ2-3	CASSRTSGGSEDTQYF
TRBV10-3	TRBJ1-1	CAISDPRQGNTEAFF
TRBV13	TRBJ2-5	CASSFSQETQYF
TRBV3-1/TRBV3-2	TRBJ2-3	CASSRDGGPTDTQYF
TRBV10-3	TRBJ1-5	CAISESWTGGNQPQHF
TRBV5-1	TRBJ1-1	CASSATGPNTEAFF
TRBV5-4	TRBJ2-3	CASAMGAGGSVDTQYF
TRBV9	TRBJ2-7	CASSVDGGPLYEQYF
TRBV4-1	TRBJ2-5	CASSREPGLAGSETQYF
TRBV2	TRBJ2-7	CASSEGSSYEQYF
TRBV19	TRBJ1-5	CASKGGQDFYQPQHF
TRBV30	TRBJ1-5	CAWSPTGLRRWSQHF
TRBV19	TRBJ1-1	CASTVNTEAFF
TRBV5-1	TRBJ2-1	CASSLGGDSSYNEQFF
TRBV24-1	TRBJ2-3	CATSEWTGSTDTQYF
TRBV7-8	TRBJ2-7	CASSGGTYEQYF
TRBV25-1	TRBJ1-6	CASSQGANYNSPLHF
TRBV9	TRBJ1-2	CASSVEAVGGGYTF
TRBV10-3	TRBJ2-5	CAISESRRAGETQYF
TRBV4-3	TRBJ2-7	CASSQDLDRRYEQYF
TRBV28	TRBJ1-1	CAIRETEAFF
TRBV14	TRBJ1-3	CASSTGLKTTIYF
TRBV19	TRBJ1-6	CASTRGTPNSPLHF
TRBV29-1	TRBJ2-7	CSVLRLQGISYEQYF
TRBV4-3	TRBJ2-7	CASSQDFSYEQYF
TRBV2	TRBJ1-2	CASSIGQGAYGYTF
TRBV5-6	TRBJ2-3	CASSLPHGLSTDTQYF
TRBV18	TRBJ2-5	CASSPRGGRETQYF
TRBV25-1	TRBJ1-1	CASRKGPTEAFF
TRBV4-2	TRBJ2-3	CASSRLGTDTQYF
TRBV5-6	TRBJ2-7	CASSLGAGGYEQYF
TRBV7-6	TRBJ2-2	CASSFGIPYTGELFF
TRBV19	TRBJ2-1	CASLPQVGLAGGEQFF
TRBV5-4	TRBJ2-5	CASSPEPKTSGGYQETQYF